This TCR beta chain comes out of a study of T cells after posttransplantation cyclophosphamide. Points from the study as a whole: After PTCy, TRB diversity resembled that of CNI/methotrexate controls. Tissue-infiltrating T cells from skin or gut overlapped little with blood T cells. Donor-recipient repertoire similarity was low at 1-2 months, rising over year one.

This CDR3 comprises 13 residues. Trimming shortened V by 0 bases and J by 5 bases, and 5 bases separated the two germline ends. Per germline, CDR1 KGHSH and CDR2 LQKENI. Worth noting for this clone: Its matching antigen is unknown.

The data were produced by immunoSEQ multiplex PCR, yet TCRdb's version contains in-frame clones alone and is incomplete. The sample shows 66,000 or so clones, approximately 92% of them seen only once. This TCR derives from a woman aged 25-40 years in good health and a related stem cell transplant donor. The V call is TRBV18, the J call TRBJ2-1; D unresolved. The specimen was PBMCs. The CDR3 is CASSPPENNEQFF. The CDR3 DNA reads as TGTGCCAGCTCACCACCGGAGAACAATGAGCAGTTCTTC.